What follows are 18 T cell receptor beta chains derived from one specimen sequenced in a study of Ad26.COV2.S vaccination and SARS-CoV-2 variants. As for treatment: roughly 18 received Ad26.COV2.S at low or high dose, single or two shots; several received placebo; per-sample allocation not given. Collection of samples fell on day 63 after the first vaccine or placebo injection. Method: immunoSEQ multiplex PCR; TCRdb's copy keeps in-frame clones and lacks some. The sample yields around 340,000 clones, about 89% seen once. The sequencing used peripheral blood, collected in a trial of Ad26.COV2.S vaccine versus placebo. The receptors derive from a person between 18 and 65 years old who received the Ad26.COV2.S COVID-19 vaccine or a placebo.

The gene calls are TRBV3-1 (or the pseudogene TRBV3-2) and TRBJ1-2, with 9 nucleotides matching TRBD1. CDR1 and CDR2 from the germline V gene are LGHDT and YNNKEL (reference sequence). The CDR3 runs 16 residues. The J segment lost 7 bases and the V segment lost 3 bases, leaving 12 bases of the junction unmatched. The CDR3 loop reads CASSQALQGARVGYTF. The DNA for the CDR3 is TGTGCCAGCAGCCAGGCCTTACAGGGGGCGCGGGTTGGCTACACCTTC.

V usage is TRBV28 and J usage is TRBJ1-5; 9 bases agree with TRBD1. Trimming at V came to 6 bases and at J to 3 bases, leaving 6 bases not matched to a gene. Per the germline V gene, CDR1 is MDHEN and CDR2 is SYDVKM. The length of the CDR3 is 15 residues. For the CDR3, the DNA is TGTGCCAGCAGGGGGACAGGGCTTTACAATCAGCCCCAGCATTTT. Its translation: CASRGTGLYNQPQHF.

This rearrangement joins TRBV5-6 to TRBJ2-3, with 9 nucleotides matching TRBD1. J lost 5 bases, V lost 3 bases, and 10 bases had no gene match. CDR1 and CDR2 from the germline V gene are SGHDT and YYEEEE. The CDR3 has 16 residues. This CDR3 reads CASSSYPGTGLDTQYF. Written as DNA, the CDR3 is TGTGCCAGCAGCTCCTATCCCGGGACAGGGCTAGATACGCAGTATTTT. The full variable domain, with the rest looked up from reference TRBV5-6 and TRBJ2-3, is DAGVTQSPTHLIKTRGQQVTLRCSPKSGHDTVSWYQQALGQGPQFIFQYYEEEERQRGNFPDRFSGHQFPNYSSELNVNALLLGDSALYLCASSSYPGTGLDTQYFGPGTRLTVL.

The V gene is TRBV5-6, the J gene TRBJ2-2; D gene uncertain. There are 14 residues in the CDR3. Germline V CDR1 and CDR2: SGHDT, YYEEEE. Trimming removed 5 bases at V and 4 bases at J, with 12 bases between. CDR3 in DNA: TGTGCCAGCAGTCCTACCTGGGGCACCGGGGAGCTGTTTTTT. Translation gives CASSPTWGTGELFF.

The chain employs TRBV7-2 and TRBJ2-3; D gene unclear. The V end lost 2 bases, the J end lost 0 bases, and 6 bases lay between the germline ends. Germline V gene data show CDR1 as SGHTA and CDR2 as FQGNSA. The CDR3 is 14 amino acids. CDR3 DNA sequence: TGTGCCAGCAGCTTACGGCTTAGCACAGATACGCAGTATTTT. Translated: CASSLRLSTDTQYF. Drawing the rest from reference TRBV7-2 and TRBJ2-3, the complete variable domain is GAGVSQSPSNKVTEKGKDVELRCDPISGHTALYWYRQSLGQGLEFLIYFQGNSAPDKSGLPSDRFSAERTGGSVSTLTIQRTQQEDSAVYLCASSLRLSTDTQYFGPGTRLTVL.

The chain has TRBV19 and TRBJ1-3; no reliable D call. Germline lookup yields CDR1 LNHDA and CDR2 SQIVND (reference sequence). The CDR3 has 13 residues. Trimming cost V 9 bases and J 0 bases, with 9 bases left between them. DNA for the CDR3: TGTGCCAGCCGTAGCTCCTCTGGAAACACCATATATTTT. This codes for CASRSSSGNTIYF.

The V gene is TRBV11-2, the J gene TRBJ1-4; 7 bases match TRBD1. The CDR3 totals 15 residues. Germline V gene data show CDR1 as SGHAT and CDR2 as FQNNGV. With 3 bases clipped from V and 6 bases from J, the junction kept 7 bases outside the gene matches. The CDR3 DNA reads TGTGCCAGCAGCTTGCTAGGGGGCGTGGATGAAAAACTGTTTTTT. It is translated as CASSLLGGVDEKLFF.

This chain links TRBV20-1 with TRBJ2-5; TRBD1 matches 9 bases. Germline V gene lookup returns CDR1 DFQATT and CDR2 SNEGSKA (reference sequence). V dropped 3 bases and J dropped 4; count of bases not matched to a gene: 3. The CDR3 loop spans 13 amino acids. CDR3 amino acids: CSASGTGRETQYF. The CDR3 DNA reads as TGCAGTGCTAGTGGGACAGGGAGAGAGACCCAGTACTTC.

This sequence joins TRBV5-1 and TRBJ1-4, with 8 positions matching TRBD1. The CDR3 length is 15 residues. V trimming: 5 bases; J trimming: 4 bases; junction bases outside the gene matches: 7. Germline CDR1 is SGHRS and CDR2 is YFSETQ. This CDR3 is CASSQQGAGNEKLFF. The DNA for the CDR3 is TGCGCCAGCAGTCAGCAGGGGGCGGGTAATGAAAAACTGTTTTTT.

V is TRBV19 and J is TRBJ2-5; weak D call: TRBD1 (6 bases). Per germline, CDR1 LNHDA and CDR2 SQIVND (reference sequence). Deletions cut 4 bases from V and 5 bases from J, with 14 bases between. The CDR3 covers 14 residues. CDR3 bases: TGTGCCAGTAGTAACAGACAGGTTGTTGAGACCCAGTACTTC. It codes for CASSNRQVVETQYF. The variable domain in full, completed from reference TRBV19 and TRBJ2-5, reads DGGITQSPKYLFRKEGQNVTLSCEQNLNHDAMYWYRQDPGQGLRLIYYSQIVNDFQKGDIAEGYSVSREKKESFPLTVTSAQKNPTAFYLCASSNRQVVETQYFGPGTRLLVL.

The chain uses TRBV2 and TRBJ2-7; 8 nucleotides align to TRBD1. The CDR3 contains 12 residues. Germline V gives CDR1 SNHLY, CDR2 FYNNEI. J was trimmed by 11 bases and V by 2 bases; bases with no gene match: 5. The CDR3 region is CASSEQGARKYF. CDR3 in DNA: TGTGCCAGCAGTGAACAGGGGGCGCGAAAGTACTTC.

J is TRBJ2-7 and V is TRBV9, with TRBD2 as a possible D gene (7 bases). With 4 bases removed from V and 2 bases from J, the gap between germline ends came to 16 bases. Germline V lookup: CDR1 SGDLS, CDR2 YYNGEE. The CDR3 sequence is 15 residues long. The CDR3 DNA reads TGTGCCAGCAGCACCCAAGCGGGGACACCCTACGAGCAGTACTTC. This gives the protein CASSTQAGTPYEQYF. Full variable domain (missing parts from reference TRBV9 and TRBJ2-7): DSGVTQTPKHLITATGQRVTLRCSPRSGDLSVYWYQQSLDQGLQFLIQYYNGEERAKGNILERFSAQQFPDLHSELNLSSLELGDSALYFCASSTQAGTPYEQYFGPGTRLTVT.

The CDR3 nucleotides read TGTGCCAGCTCACCATACCAGGGGGAGAACACTGAAGCTTTCTTT. Residues: CASSPYQGENTEAFF. V usage is TRBV18 and J usage is TRBJ1-1; 7 nucleotides match TRBD1. The germline V gene encodes CDR1 KGHSH and CDR2 LQKENI. V shed 2 bases and J 1 base; nucleotides not matched to a gene: 4. The CDR3 loop spans 15 amino acids.

This clone has just one count. The gene calls are TRBV5-8 and TRBJ2-1; a weak D match, TRBD2 (6 bases). Germline lookup yields CDR1 SGHTS and CDR2 YDEGEE. Trimming removed 2 bases at V and 6 bases at J, with 9 bases between. The CDR3 is 13 residues long. CDR3 bases: TGTGCCAGCAGCTTCCAGGGAGGCAATGAGCAGTTCTTC. Translated: CASSFQGGNEQFF.

The chain combines TRBV3-1 (or the pseudogene TRBV3-2) with TRBJ1-2, with D uncertain. V was clipped by 0 bases and J by 7 bases, with 6 bases between them. There are 12 residues in the CDR3. The germline V gene has CDR1 LGHDT and CDR2 YNNKEL (reference sequence). The CDR3 spells CASSQDERGYTF. Here the CDR3 DNA reads TGTGCCAGCAGCCAAGATGAGCGTGGCTACACCTTC.

The CDR3 here is CASSSSGTDTQYF. The CDR3 coding sequence is TGTGCCAGCAGCTCCTCGGGAACAGATACGCAGTATTTT. The V and J genes are TRBV7-3 and TRBJ2-3, with TRBD2 as a possible D gene (5 bases). The CDR3 covers 13 residues. Germline CDR1 is SGHTA and CDR2 is FQGTGA. V lost 4 bases to trimming and J lost 3 bases, with 8 bases between them.

The chain uses TRBV27 and TRBJ2-2, with 8 bases identical to TRBD2. Germline values: CDR1 MNHEY, CDR2 SMNVEV (reference sequence). The CDR3 covers 14 residues. V trimming: 8 bases; J trimming: 6 bases; junction bases outside the gene matches: 8. The CDR3 here is CASSPAGVSGELFF. CDR3 nucleotide sequence: TGTGCCAGCTCCCCAGCGGGAGTTTCCGGGGAGCTGTTTTTT.

This chain uses TRBV18 with TRBJ1-2; 9 nucleotides match TRBD1. V was pared by 0 bases and J by 9 bases, with 8 bases of the junction left unmatched. This CDR3 contains 15 residues. Germline V gene data show CDR1 as KGHSH and CDR2 as LQKENI. CDR3 in amino acids: CASSPPMGQGLRYTF. The CDR3 DNA is TGTGCCAGCTCACCACCGATGGGACAGGGTCTTCGCTACACCTTC.